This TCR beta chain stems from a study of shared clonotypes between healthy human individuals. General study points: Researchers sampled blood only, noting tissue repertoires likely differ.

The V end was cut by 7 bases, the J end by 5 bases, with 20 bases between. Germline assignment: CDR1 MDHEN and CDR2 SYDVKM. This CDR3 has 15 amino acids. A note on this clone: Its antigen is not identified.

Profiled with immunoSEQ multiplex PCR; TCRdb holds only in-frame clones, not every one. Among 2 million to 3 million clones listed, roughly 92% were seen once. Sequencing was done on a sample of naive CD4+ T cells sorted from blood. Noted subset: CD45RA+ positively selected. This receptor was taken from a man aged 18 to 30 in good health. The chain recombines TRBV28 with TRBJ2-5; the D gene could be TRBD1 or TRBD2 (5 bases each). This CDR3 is CASTGNPGPQETQYF. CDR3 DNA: TGTGCCAGCACTGGGAATCCGGGACCGCAGGAGACCCAGTACTTC.